The 11 T cell receptor beta chains listed next were all sequenced from one sample in a study of PD-1 blockade in classical Hodgkin lymphoma (dated by TCRdb to 2018 to 2021). What the time point label conveys for this sample: cycle 4 day 1 (C4D1), after about 6 weeks of nivolumab. All trial patients had relapsed after autologous stem cell transplantation, with cohorts A, B and C differing in prior brentuximab vedotin exposure. The library was built by means of the immunoSEQ multiplex PCR assay. TCRdb took over this immuneACCESS table, retaining in-frame rearrangements with V and J assigned. Such tables are incomplete; in checked studies, under half of the missing clones stem from an unresolved V gene, and the remainder is unexplained. This sample holds roughly 46,000 clones; under 80% were observed only once. The ten largest clones capture around 12% of the sample. The sample consisted of peripheral blood mononuclear cells (PBMCs), taken before the fourth cycle of nivolumab. These receptors came from a human donor with classical Hodgkin lymphoma.

In this sample, this clone turned up once. The rearrangement uses TRBV28 and TRBJ2-5; 8 positions agree with TRBD1. With V trimmed by 5 bases and J by 2 bases, 4 bases remained unmatched. This CDR3 contains 14 residues. Germline CDR1 and CDR2: MDHEN and SYDVKM. CDR3 coding DNA: TGTGCCAGCAGTCTCAGGGGGCGGCAAGAGACCCAGTACTTC. Protein sequence: CASSLRGRQETQYF. Using reference TRBV28 and TRBJ2-5 for the parts outside the CDR3, the full variable domain is DVKVTQSSRYLVKRTGEKVFLECVQDMDHENMFWYRQDPGLGLRLIYFSYDVKMKEKGDIPEGYSVSREKKERFSLILESASTNQTSMYLCASSLRGRQETQYFGPGTRLLVL.

This chain joins TRBV2 and TRBJ2-7; D is possibly TRBD1 or TRBD2 (6 bases each). With 10 bases removed from V and 2 bases from J, the gap between germline ends came to 21 bases. From germline, CDR1 is SNHLY and CDR2 FYNNEI. CDR3 length: 15 residues. CDR3 region: CATSLRDTRTYEQYF. CDR3 nucleotide sequence: TGTGCCACCAGCCTGCGGGACACACGCACCTACGAGCAGTACTTC. Full variable domain (rest looked up from reference TRBV2 and TRBJ2-7): EPEVTQTPSHQVTQMGQEVILRCVPISNHLYFYWYRQILGQKVEFLVSFYNNEISEKSEIFDDQFSVERPDGSNFTLKIRSTKLEDSAMYFCATSLRDTRTYEQYFGPGTRLTVT.

This clone was detected ten times or more. V and J are TRBV19 and TRBJ2-7, with D possibly called TRBD1 or TRBD2 (6 bases each). The CDR3 spans 15 residues. Trimming cost V 11 bases and J 2 bases, with 22 bases left between them. In germline, CDR1 is LNHDA, CDR2 SQIVND (reference sequence). The CDR3 sequence is CALQGTSSRAYEQYF. The CDR3 coding sequence is TGTGCCCTTCAGGGGACTTCTTCGAGGGCCTACGAGCAGTACTTC.

In the case of this clone: At one end the junction does not follow the germline gene, possibly because of a read error. The chain links TRBV7-7 to TRBJ2-1; TRBD2 agrees at 12 bases. Germline CDR1 and CDR2: SSHAT and FNYEAQ (reference sequence). The CDR3 contains 14 residues. This CDR3 reads CASSLTSGGNEQFF. The CDR3 DNA sequence: TGTGCTAGCAGCTTGACTAGCGGGGGCAATGAGCAGTTCTTC.

V and J are TRBV4-3 and TRBJ2-7; a possible D gene is TRBD2 (5 bases). CDR1 is LGHNA, CDR2 YSLEER, per germline. Trimming pared 0 bases from V and 4 bases from J, leaving 19 bases between. CDR3 length: 17 residues. CDR3 DNA sequence: TGCGCCAGCAGCCAAGATGTCCCCAGCAGGAGGAGGTACGAGCAGTACTTC. Translation: CASSQDVPSRRRYEQYF.

The chain combines TRBV5-1 with TRBJ2-1; 7 bases are shared with TRBD2. There are 12 residues in the CDR3. The V gene's germline CDR1 is SGHRS and CDR2 YFSETQ. With 3 bases clipped from V and 7 bases from J, the junction kept 1 base outside the gene matches. The chain's CDR3 is CASSSGGNEQFF. CDR3 nucleotide sequence: TGCGCCAGCAGCTCCGGGGGGAATGAGCAGTTCTTC. Using reference TRBV5-1 and TRBJ2-1 for the parts outside the CDR3, the full variable domain is KAGVTQTPRYLIKTRGQQVTLSCSPISGHRSVSWYQQTPGQGLQFLFEYFSETQRNKGNFPGRFSGRQFSNSRSEMNVSTLELGDSALYLCASSSGGNEQFFGPGTRLTVL.

The chain has TRBV2 and TRBJ2-7; 7 bases are a match to TRBD1. CDR1 and CDR2 (germline): SNHLY, FYNNEI. The CDR3 sequence is 14 residues long. J gave up 0 bases and V 6 bases, and 5 bases lay outside the gene matches. The CDR3 DNA follows: TGTGCCAGCAGGAACCGGGACAGCTCCTACGAGCAGTACTTC. Its translation is CASRNRDSSYEQYF.

V usage is TRBV7-2 and J usage is TRBJ2-4; TRBD2 matches 10 bases. Trimming removed 1 base from V and 9 bases from J; junction bases left unmatched: 6. This CDR3 has 15 amino acids. Germline V lookup: CDR1 SGHTA, CDR2 FQGNSA. The CDR3 bases are TGTGCCAGCAGCTTAGGGCTAGCGGGAGTTGGCATTCAGTACTTC. The encoded protein is CASSLGLAGVGIQYF.

V usage is TRBV28 and J usage is TRBJ2-3; D remains unclear. Trimming removed 0 bases from V and 3 bases from J, with 10 bases in between. The CDR3 totals 15 residues. Germline loops: CDR1 MDHEN, CDR2 SYDVKM. CDR3 protein: CASSLWGTGTDTQYF. Here the CDR3 DNA reads TGTGCCAGCAGTTTATGGGGAACTGGGACAGATACGCAGTATTTT.

The genes are TRBV5-4 and TRBJ2-3, with unresolved D. The germline CDR1 and CDR2 sequences are SGHNT and YYREEE (reference sequence). Deletions cut 0 bases from V and 1 base from J, with 6 bases between. The CDR3 is 14 residues long. CDR3 in amino acids: CASSLGLRTDTQYF. CDR3 nucleotide sequence: TGTGCCAGCAGCTTGGGACTTCGCACAGATACGCAGTATTTT.

This clone was recorded only once. V usage is TRBV28 and J usage is TRBJ2-7; weak D call: TRBD2 (6 bases). This CDR3 has 15 residues. Trimming removed 4 bases at V and 5 bases at J, with 18 bases between. Per the germline V gene, CDR1 is MDHEN and CDR2 is SYDVKM. The CDR3 here is CASSSTTTSLDEQYF. DNA of the CDR3: TGTGCCAGCAGTTCGACAACGACTAGTTTAGACGAGCAGTACTTC.